The present entry profiles one T cell receptor beta chain with its context. Its cognate antigen is unknown. With template switching, a universal primer site was added, and the cDNA carried unique molecular identifiers. TCRdb independently ran MiXCR on the 5' RACE reads; one entry per CDR3 protein. In the table there are 450,000 or so distinct CDR3 sequences, 24% of which are singletons. This sample was taken from a study of identical twins. Broader study findings: Memory repertoires lacked the insertion deficit that abundant cord blood beta clonotypes showed.

V gave up 3 bases and J gave up 4 bases, with 15 bases separating them. The CDR3 totals 15 residues. Germline V gene sequence: CDR1 SGHRS, CDR2 YFSETQ. This sample was also put to use in a study of T cells expressing NK-cell markers.

The TCR was taken from a woman younger than 35 in good health. The chain joins TRBV5-1 to TRBJ2-3; D is perhaps TRBD1 or TRBD2 (5 bases each). The sample was CD4+ T cells sorted from blood. The CDR3 DNA is TGCGCCAGCAGCTCACGGGACCTGTCCGCAGATACGCAGTATTTT. This codes for CASSSRDLSADTQYF.